This entry concerns a single TCR beta chain. The CDR3 consists of 13 residues. V dropped 6 bases and J dropped 8; count of bases not matched to a gene: 7. The germline V gene encodes CDR1 LNHDA and CDR2 SQIVND (reference sequence). The sample belongs to a study of cytomegalovirus exposure and HLA in healthy donors. The primer mix had 60 Vbeta and 13 Jbeta primers. Clones were read by immunoSEQ multiplex PCR, and TCRdb kept only the in-frame ones, dropping some. The profile shows under 50,000 clones, roughly 67% of them singletons. The chain uses TRBV19 and TRBJ1-3; 7 bases map to TRBD1. The source material was PBMCs. The source of this sequence is a man aged 50-59 years in good health and CMV-seropositive. In nucleotides, the CDR3 is TGTGCCAGTAGCCCGACAGGGAATTACACCATATATTTT. Translated, it gives CASSPTGNYTIYF.